This T cell receptor (beta chain) stems from a study of blood T cells in healthy people across ages. A note on this clonotype: Its antigen is undetermined.

Using a J-beta primer mix together with a sample-barcoded 5' primer, a second PCR was run for roughly 7 to 12 cycles. The template-switch adaptor, which had 12 random nucleotides, put a tag on each cDNA molecule. No fewer than 2.5 million CDR3-containing paired-end reads came from each sample. TCRdb re-called the 5' RACE reads with MiXCR, one entry per CDR3 protein. The sample shows about 770,000 distinct CDR3 sequences, around 45% of them seen only once. V gave up 6 bases and J gave up 4 bases, with 15 bases separating them. Germline CDR1 KGHSH, CDR2 LQKENI. This CDR3 is 14 amino acids long. Total RNA extracted from each sample amounted to at least 5 micrograms. Points from the study as a whole: Roughly linear age-related decline in beta diversity appeared, significant by age roughly 40.

This receptor was obtained from a man aged 55 to 69 in good health. V is TRBV18 and J is TRBJ1-1; D is unresolved. The sequenced sample consisted of blood. The CDR3 spells CASSPGSKLTEAFF. DNA of the CDR3: TGTGCCAGCTCTCCGGGGAGCAAACTCACTGAAGCTTTCTTT.